This TCR beta chain was profiled in a study of CD8+CD57+ T cells in acquired aplastic anemia. About the research overall: The DNA of sorted CD4+ and CD8+ cells averaged 3.2 ug. Findings and caveats of the study: Patients and controls were found to share twenty-nine CD8+ CDR3 sequences.

The authors sequenced patients whose flow cytometry had shown CD8+CD57+ cell expansion. For this clonotype: The antigen is unknown.

V lost 3 bases to trimming and J lost 3 bases, with 12 bases between them. CDR1 DFQATT and CDR2 SNEGSKA come from the germline V gene (reference sequence). The CDR3 is 13 residues long. Genomic DNA served as template for TCR beta VDJ and CDR3 profiling. MiXCR was run by TCRdb on the reads, yielding one entry per CDR3 protein. The sample carries 75,000 to 100,000 distinct CDR3 sequences, roughly two thirds recorded once. The chain recombines TRBV20-1 with TRBJ2-7; D perhaps matches TRBD1 (5 bases). The sample comprised sorted CD4+, CD8+, or CD8+CD57+ T cells (not recorded which) from PBMCs. The receptor comes from a human donor with aplastic anemia. The CDR3 DNA reads TGCAGTGCTAGTGGTGGGGCCTTCTACGAGCAGTACTTC. It codes for CSASGGAFYEQYF.